This entry features one T cell receptor beta chain sequence. What it recognizes is unknown. This sample is part of a study of cytomegalovirus exposure and HLA in healthy donors. The PCR was carried out with 60 Vbeta primers and 13 Jbeta primers. Profiled with immunoSEQ multiplex PCR; TCRdb holds only in-frame clones, not every one. Found here are approximately 220,000 clones, around 80% of them singletons; the top ten hold more than 0.6%. CDR1 and CDR2 from the germline V gene are GTSNPN and SVGIG (reference sequence). The CDR3 is made up of 12 amino acids. V shed 2 bases and J shed 3 bases, with 5 bases lying between them. Study conclusions and caveats: Presence/absence analyses rested on an assumption that sequencing depth was roughly uniform across donors. TCR beta V- and J-gene trimming was later associated with a missense DCLRE1C variant.

The source material was PBMCs. The chain uses TRBV30 and TRBJ1-3; D is ambiguous. The source is a boy aged 2-15 years in good health and CMV-seronegative. The CDR3: CAWSLRGNTIYF. In DNA, the CDR3 is TGTGCCTGGAGTCTACGTGGAAACACCATATATTTT.